What follows are 6 T cell receptor beta chains derived from one specimen sequenced in a study of blood T cell repertoires in COVID-19. Libraries were prepared by immunoSEQ multiplex PCR; TCRdb keeps only in-frame clonotypes and omits some of them. The sample includes roughly 190,000 clones, 86% of them seen just once. The sample taken for sequencing was peripheral blood. These receptor sequences come from an older man with acute or convalescent COVID-19.

The CDR3 nucleotides are TGTGCCAGCTCACCACCGAGTGGTTTAGCGAGTACGCAGTATTTT. Its translation: CASSPPSGLASTQYF. V usage is TRBV18 and J usage is TRBJ2-3, with D possibly matching TRBD2 (5 bases). V was trimmed by 0 bases and J by 8 bases, leaving 15 bases between them. This CDR3 spans 15 amino acids. The germline V gene encodes CDR1 KGHSH and CDR2 LQKENI.

This clone was counted only a few times. A read error may account for a junction end that differs from germline. The chain has TRBV12-5 and TRBJ2-1; 8 bases fit TRBD2. The CDR3 contains 14 residues. The germline V gene encodes CDR1 LGHNT and CDR2 FRNRAP. CDR3 DNA sequence: TGTGCTAGTGGTACGGGAGGGTACGGGAATGAACAGTTCTTC. It is translated as CASGTGGYGNEQFF.

This chain links TRBV5-4 with TRBJ1-6; D might be TRBD1 (6 bases). The CDR3 runs to 17 residues. V shed 1 base and J shed 7 bases, with 18 bases lying between them. Germline V gives CDR1 SGHNT, CDR2 YYREEE (reference sequence). The CDR3 is CASSLSLWGLENSPLHF. CDR3 sequence (DNA): TGTGCCAGCAGCTTGAGCCTCTGGGGGCTCGAAAATTCACCCCTCCACTTT.

This rearrangement joins TRBV28 to TRBJ2-5, with D possibly being TRBD2 (7 bases). Germline-derived CDR1 and CDR2 are MDHEN and SYDVKM. The CDR3 is made up of 14 amino acids. V was trimmed by 8 bases and J by 1 base, leaving 14 bases between them. This CDR3 is CASRPGGPQETQYF. CDR3 nucleotide sequence: TGTGCCAGCCGACCCGGGGGGCCCCAAGAGACCCAGTACTTC.

V gene TRBV19 combines with J gene TRBJ1-5; 11 bases are shared with TRBD1. The germline gives CDR1 LNHDA, CDR2 SQIVND (reference sequence). The CDR3 is 16 amino acids. V dropped 6 bases and J dropped 6; count of bases not matched to a gene: 10. The CDR3 here is CASRNDRDRGVQPQHF. The CDR3 coding sequence is TGTGCCAGTAGAAACGACCGGGACAGGGGGGTTCAGCCCCAGCATTTT.

This clone was seen once. This chain joins TRBV27 and TRBJ1-1; TRBD1 agrees at 8 bases. CDR1 is MNHEY and CDR2 is SMNVEV in the germline V gene (reference sequence). Trimming removed 5 bases from V and 10 bases from J; junction bases left unmatched: 9. CDR3 length: 13 amino acids. CDR3 coding DNA: TGTGCCAGCAGTCCTTCCAGGGGGCTGAGAGCTTTCTTT. It yields the protein CASSPSRGLRAFF.